This TCR beta chain originates from a study of blood T cells in healthy people across ages. The study's findings and limits: Unsorted PBMCs ruled out conclusive naive versus antigen-experienced comparison.

Healthy Caucasian individuals from Russia aged about 6 to 90 served as donors. A second PCR of about 7 to 11 cycles used a sample-barcoded 5' primer and a J-beta primer mix. Researchers report that each sample yielded at least 3 million CDR3-containing paired-end reads. Each CDR3 protein gets one entry after TCRdb re-called the 5' RACE reads with MiXCR. The top ten clones hold less than 20% of a sample with 550,000 to 800,000 distinct CDR3 sequences, 32% of them seen once. Points on this clonotype: No antigen is known for it.

This CDR3 is 15 amino acids long. V gave up 4 bases and J gave up 0 bases, with 10 bases separating them. Germline CDR1 MNHEY, CDR2 SVGEGT. Sequencing used blood. The sequence derives from a woman aged 80 or over in good health. The chain carries TRBV6-2 or TRBV6-3 and TRBJ2-4; D unclear. The CDR3, as DNA: TGTGCCAGCAGTTTCATGGGCCCAGCCAAAAACATTCAGTACTTC. As protein: CASSFMGPAKNIQYF.